These 17 T cell receptor beta chains were sequenced from one sample in a study of radiotherapy plus CTLA-4 blockade in lung cancer. Repertoires were generated with immunoSEQ multiplex PCR, while TCRdb's copy carries only in-frame clones and drops some. The sample holds under 110,000 clones, about 84% seen once. The specimen comprised peripheral blood, sampled from a patient treated with radiotherapy plus ipilimumab. Receptor source: a human donor with non-small cell lung cancer that progressed on radiotherapy plus ipilimumab. Some clones in this sample may be carry-over from other donors' samples.

The chain carries TRBV9 and TRBJ2-3, with unresolved D. Germline-derived CDR1 and CDR2 are SGDLS and YYNGEE. The CDR3 has 14 residues. V gave up 0 bases and J gave up 4 bases, with 9 bases separating them. CDR3 DNA sequence: TGTGCCAGCAGCGTAGCCCTACAATCAGATACGCAGTATTTT. Translation gives CASSVALQSDTQYF.

The chain recombines TRBV11-1 with TRBJ1-6; perhaps TRBD1 as D (5 bases). V was trimmed by 2 bases and J by 7 bases, leaving 9 bases between them. The germline V gene encodes CDR1 SGHAT and CDR2 FQDESV (reference sequence). This CDR3 has 14 amino acids. CDR3 amino acids: CASSLPWGNSPLHF. The CDR3 coding sequence is TGTGCCAGCAGCTTACCATGGGGGAATTCACCCCTCCACTTT.

This chain joins TRBV5-1 and TRBJ2-1; 11 bases are shared with TRBD2. Germline loops: CDR1 SGHRS, CDR2 YFSETQ. CDR3 length equals 16 residues. Unmatched junction bases numbered 17, after V lost 3 bases and J lost 15 bases. CDR3 sequence reads: CASSSGALAGVQGRFF. The CDR3 coding sequence is TGCGCCAGCAGCTCGGGTGCACTAGCGGGGGTCCAAGGCAGGTTCTTC.

V is TRBV10-2 and J is TRBJ1-4; D not resolved. This CDR3 spans 13 amino acids. Germline CDR1 and CDR2: WSHSY and SAAADI. V was trimmed by 4 bases and J by 7 bases, leaving 10 bases between them. In DNA, the CDR3 is TGCGCCAGCAGTGGGACGAACCTTGAAAAACTGTTTTTT. Protein: CASSGTNLEKLFF.

In its sample, this clone was seen once. The chain recombines TRBV6-1 with TRBJ1-5, with 9 bases matching TRBD1. The CDR3 extends over 13 amino acids. The V and J ends lost 4 bases and 11 bases, in that order; junction bases with no gene match: 6. Germline V gene lookup returns CDR1 MNHNS and CDR2 SASEGT. This CDR3 is CASSVRDREAQHF. CDR3 DNA: TGTGCCAGCAGTGTTAGGGACAGGGAGGCCCAGCATTTT.

The genes are TRBV5-6 and TRBJ1-6, with 9 positions matching TRBD1. CDR1 SGHDT and CDR2 YYEEEE come from the germline V gene. With 0 bases clipped from V and 8 bases from J, the junction kept 0 bases outside the gene matches. The CDR3 runs to 14 residues. The CDR3 DNA reads as TGTGCCAGCAGCTTGGGACAGGGGGATTCACCCCTCCACTTT. The encoded protein is CASSLGQGDSPLHF.

The chain joins TRBV7-2 to TRBJ1-1, with a tentative D call TRBD1 (5 bases). Germline lookup yields CDR1 SGHTA and CDR2 FQGNSA. This CDR3 has 16 amino acids. V gave up 5 bases and J gave up 1 base, with 17 bases separating them. This chain's CDR3 is CASSQSSAGPNTEAFF. CDR3 DNA: TGTGCCAGCAGCCAAAGTTCGGCAGGGCCGAACACTGAAGCTTTCTTT.

The chain couples TRBV5-1 to TRBJ1-1; possibly TRBD1 for D (6 bases). Per germline, CDR1 SGHRS and CDR2 YFSETQ. The CDR3 covers 16 residues. The V and J ends lost 5 bases and 0 bases respectively, with 17 bases between them. CDR3 loop: CASRTFLGGLNTEAFF. CDR3 nucleotide sequence: TGCGCCAGCAGAACCTTCCTCGGGGGCCTGAACACTGAAGCTTTCTTT.

The chain combines TRBV4-1 with TRBJ1-1; no definite D call. The germline gives CDR1 MGHRA, CDR2 YSYEKL. Trimming took off 1 base at V and 1 base at J, with 7 bases between the two ends. CDR3 length: 14 residues. DNA for the CDR3: TGCGCCAGCAGCCAAGTTTCTCGGAACACTGAAGCTTTCTTT. It specifies CASSQVSRNTEAFF.

This sequence joins TRBV29-1 and TRBJ1-2; D is perhaps TRBD1 (5 bases). This CDR3 region has 10 residues. V lost 4 bases and J 8 bases, leaving 8 bases between the germline ends. Germline loops: CDR1 SQVTM, CDR2 ANQGSEA. The CDR3 reads CSVVGEGYTF. The CDR3 region has the DNA TGCAGCGTTGTGGGGGAGGGCTACACCTTC. Together with reference TRBV29-1 and TRBJ1-2, the CDR3 gives the full variable domain: SAVISQKPSRDICQRGTSLTIQCQVDSQVTMMFWYRQQPGQSLTLIATANQGSEATYESGFVIDKFPISRPNLTFSTLTVSNMSPEDSSIYLCSVVGEGYTFGSGTRLTVV.

The chain couples TRBV2 to TRBJ1-6; tentatively, D is TRBD1 (5 bases). Germline V gives CDR1 SNHLY, CDR2 FYNNEI. The CDR3 has 14 amino acids. Between the trimmed V and J ends, which lost 2 bases and 10 bases, there was a span of 12 bases. The CDR3 here is CASSETAGRSPLHF. CDR3 bases: TGTGCCAGCAGTGAAACAGCAGGGAGGTCACCCCTCCACTTT.

This sequence joins TRBV5-1 and TRBJ1-6; D gene ambiguous. The V end lost 0 bases, the J end lost 9 bases, and 10 bases lay between the germline ends. CDR3 size: 14 residues. Looked up from germline, CDR1 is SGHRS and CDR2 is YFSETQ. CDR3 amino acids: CASSLAFGGSPLHF. In nucleotides, the CDR3 is TGCGCCAGCAGCTTGGCCTTCGGTGGTTCACCCCTCCACTTT.

This rearrangement joins TRBV6-4 to TRBJ1-1; D possibly corresponds to TRBD1 (5 bases). With 5 bases removed from V and 3 bases from J, the gap between germline ends came to 10 bases. The CDR3 is 13 amino acids. Germline CDR1 reads MRHNA; CDR2 reads SNTAGT. The CDR3, as DNA: TGTGCCAGCAGTCGGACACGCTACACTGAAGCTTTCTTT. It is translated as CASSRTRYTEAFF.

Worth noting for this clone: At one of its ends the junction is not consistent with the germline gene, which may arise from a read error. The genes are TRBV7-7 and TRBJ2-5; weak D call: TRBD2 (5 bases). CDR1 and CDR2 from the germline V gene are SSHAT and FNYEAQ (reference sequence). This CDR3 comprises 11 residues. CDR3 region: CASSSGETQYF. As DNA, the CDR3 is TGTGCTAGCAGCTCGGGGGAGACCCAGTACTTC.

The chain employs TRBV18 and TRBJ1-1, with D hard to call. The CDR3 totals 13 residues. Germline V gene data show CDR1 as KGHSH and CDR2 as LQKENI. Trimming removed 11 bases from V and 1 base from J, with 14 bases in between. The CDR3 here is CAGALQKNTEAFF. In DNA, the CDR3 is TGTGCCGGCGCCCTGCAAAAGAACACTGAAGCTTTCTTT.

The rearrangement joins TRBV29-1 to TRBJ1-2; D is possibly TRBD1 (5 bases). CDR3 length: 10 residues. Germline V gives CDR1 SQVTM, CDR2 ANQGSEA. V gave up 8 bases and J gave up 11 bases, with 15 bases separating them. The CDR3 nucleotides read TGCAGCCTCGGGTCGGGGGAATACACCTTC. Translated: CSLGSGEYTF.

V usage is TRBV5-1 and J usage is TRBJ1-6; 7 bases are a match to TRBD1. The trim removed 3 bases at V and 5 bases at J, leaving 5 bases unmatched. Germline values: CDR1 SGHRS, CDR2 YFSETQ. This CDR3 contains 15 residues. The DNA of the CDR3 is TGCGCCAGCAGCTGGTCCGGGACAGATAATTCACCCCTCCACTTT. Protein: CASSWSGTDNSPLHF.